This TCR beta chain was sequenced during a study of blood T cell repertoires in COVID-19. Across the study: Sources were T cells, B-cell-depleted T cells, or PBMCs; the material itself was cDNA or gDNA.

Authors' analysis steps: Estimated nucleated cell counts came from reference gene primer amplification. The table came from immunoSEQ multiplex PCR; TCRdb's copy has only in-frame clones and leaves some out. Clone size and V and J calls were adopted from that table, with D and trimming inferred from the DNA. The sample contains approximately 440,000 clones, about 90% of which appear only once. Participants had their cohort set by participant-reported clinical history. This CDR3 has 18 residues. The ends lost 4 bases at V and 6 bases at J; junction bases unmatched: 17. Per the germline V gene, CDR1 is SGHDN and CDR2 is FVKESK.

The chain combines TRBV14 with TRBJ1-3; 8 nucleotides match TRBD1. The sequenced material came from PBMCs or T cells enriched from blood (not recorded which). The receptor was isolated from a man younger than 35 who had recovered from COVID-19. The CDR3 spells CASSPPHLPGGEKNTIYF. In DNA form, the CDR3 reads TGTGCCAGCAGCCCCCCACACCTTCCAGGGGGCGAGAAAAACACCATATATTTT.